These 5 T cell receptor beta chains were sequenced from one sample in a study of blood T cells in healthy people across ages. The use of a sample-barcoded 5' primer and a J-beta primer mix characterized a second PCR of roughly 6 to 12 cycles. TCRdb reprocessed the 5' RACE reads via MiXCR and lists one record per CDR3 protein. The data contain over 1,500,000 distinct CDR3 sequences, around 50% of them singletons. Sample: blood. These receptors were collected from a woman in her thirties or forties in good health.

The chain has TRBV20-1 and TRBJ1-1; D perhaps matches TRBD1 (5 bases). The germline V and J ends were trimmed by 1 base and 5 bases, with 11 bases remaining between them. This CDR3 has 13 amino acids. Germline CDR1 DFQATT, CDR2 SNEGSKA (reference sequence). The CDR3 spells CSARGGGGTEAFF. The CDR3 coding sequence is TGCAGTGCTAGAGGGGGGGGAGGGACTGAAGCTTTCTTT.

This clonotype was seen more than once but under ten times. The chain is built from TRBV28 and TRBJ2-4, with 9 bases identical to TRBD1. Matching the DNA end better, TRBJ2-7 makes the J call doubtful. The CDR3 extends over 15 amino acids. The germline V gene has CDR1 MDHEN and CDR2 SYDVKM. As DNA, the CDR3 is TGTGCCAGCAGTGCCTCGGGGACAGGGAGATCCGAGCAGTACTTC. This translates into CASSASGTGRSEQYF.

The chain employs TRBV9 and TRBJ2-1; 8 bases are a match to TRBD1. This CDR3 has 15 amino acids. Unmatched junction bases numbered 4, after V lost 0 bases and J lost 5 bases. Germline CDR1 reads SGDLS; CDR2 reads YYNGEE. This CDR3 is CASSVDWDRHNEQFF. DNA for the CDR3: TGTGCCAGCAGCGTAGATTGGGACAGGCACAATGAGCAGTTCTTC.

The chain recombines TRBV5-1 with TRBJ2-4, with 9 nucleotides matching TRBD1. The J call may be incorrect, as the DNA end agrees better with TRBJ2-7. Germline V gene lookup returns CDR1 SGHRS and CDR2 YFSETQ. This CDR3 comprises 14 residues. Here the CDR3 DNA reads TGCGCCAGCACGACGGGACAGGGTCACTCCGAGCAGTACTTC. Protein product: CASTTGQGHSEQYF.

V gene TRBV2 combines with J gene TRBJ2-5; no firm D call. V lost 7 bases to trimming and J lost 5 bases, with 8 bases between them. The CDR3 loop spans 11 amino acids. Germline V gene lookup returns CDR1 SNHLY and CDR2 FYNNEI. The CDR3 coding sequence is TGTGCCAGCAAAACGGAGGAGACCCAGTACTTC. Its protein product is CASKTEETQYF. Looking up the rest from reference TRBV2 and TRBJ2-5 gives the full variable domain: EPEVTQTPSHQVTQMGQEVILRCVPISNHLYFYWYRQILGQKVEFLVSFYNNEISEKSEIFDDQFSVERPDGSNFTLKIRSTKLEDSAMYFCASKTEETQYFGPGTRLLVL.